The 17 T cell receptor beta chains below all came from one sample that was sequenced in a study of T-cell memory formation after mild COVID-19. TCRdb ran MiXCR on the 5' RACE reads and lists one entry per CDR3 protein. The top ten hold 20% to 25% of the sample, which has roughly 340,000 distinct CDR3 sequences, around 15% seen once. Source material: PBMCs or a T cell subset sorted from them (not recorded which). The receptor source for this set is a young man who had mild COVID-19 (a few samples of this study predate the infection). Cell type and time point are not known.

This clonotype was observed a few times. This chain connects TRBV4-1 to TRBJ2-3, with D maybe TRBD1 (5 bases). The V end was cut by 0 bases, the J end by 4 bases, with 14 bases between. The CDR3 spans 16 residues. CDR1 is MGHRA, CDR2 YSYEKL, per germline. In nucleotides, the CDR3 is TGCGCCAGCAGCCAAGAGTCTCCAGGGTGGCCAGATACGCAGTATTTT. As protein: CASSQESPGWPDTQYF.

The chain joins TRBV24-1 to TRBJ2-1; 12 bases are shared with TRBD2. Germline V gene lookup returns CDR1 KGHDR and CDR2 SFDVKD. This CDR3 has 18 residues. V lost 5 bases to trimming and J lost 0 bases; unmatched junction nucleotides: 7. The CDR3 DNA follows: TGTGCCACCAGTGGGGCCGGGACTAGCGGGCTCTCCTACAATGAGCAGTTCTTC. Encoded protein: CATSGAGTSGLSYNEQFF.

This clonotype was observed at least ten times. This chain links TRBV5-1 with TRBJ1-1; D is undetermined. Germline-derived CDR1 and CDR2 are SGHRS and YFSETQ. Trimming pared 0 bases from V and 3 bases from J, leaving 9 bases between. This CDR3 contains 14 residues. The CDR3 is CASSLDPEDTEAFF. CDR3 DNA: TGCGCCAGCAGCTTGGATCCAGAGGACACTGAAGCTTTCTTT.

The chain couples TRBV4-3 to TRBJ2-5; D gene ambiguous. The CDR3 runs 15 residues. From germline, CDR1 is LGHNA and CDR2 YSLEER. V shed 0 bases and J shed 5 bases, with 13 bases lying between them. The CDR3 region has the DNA TGCGCCAGCAGCCAAGAGGCCCGGCGAGTGGAGACCCAGTACTTC. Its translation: CASSQEARRVETQYF.

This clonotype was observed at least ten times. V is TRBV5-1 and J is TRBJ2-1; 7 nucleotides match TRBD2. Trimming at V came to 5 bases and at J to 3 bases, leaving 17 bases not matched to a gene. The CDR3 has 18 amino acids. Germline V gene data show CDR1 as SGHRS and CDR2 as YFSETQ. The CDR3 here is CASRSTSPQYRDYNEQFF. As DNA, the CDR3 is TGCGCCAGCAGATCGACTAGCCCGCAATATCGAGACTACAATGAGCAGTTCTTC.

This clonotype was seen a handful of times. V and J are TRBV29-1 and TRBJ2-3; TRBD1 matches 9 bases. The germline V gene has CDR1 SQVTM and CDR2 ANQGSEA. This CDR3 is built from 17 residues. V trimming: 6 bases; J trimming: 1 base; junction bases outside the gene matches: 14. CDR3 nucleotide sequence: TGCAGCGTAACAGGGGGCTGGGAACAGGCTGGCACAGATACGCAGTATTTT. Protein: CSVTGGWEQAGTDTQYF.

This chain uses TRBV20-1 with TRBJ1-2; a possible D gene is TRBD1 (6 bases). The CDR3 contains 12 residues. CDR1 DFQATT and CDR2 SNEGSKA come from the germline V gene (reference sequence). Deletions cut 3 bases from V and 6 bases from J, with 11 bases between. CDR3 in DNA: TGCAGTGCTAGTGAGGGGGTCGATGGCTACACCTTC. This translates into CSASEGVDGYTF.

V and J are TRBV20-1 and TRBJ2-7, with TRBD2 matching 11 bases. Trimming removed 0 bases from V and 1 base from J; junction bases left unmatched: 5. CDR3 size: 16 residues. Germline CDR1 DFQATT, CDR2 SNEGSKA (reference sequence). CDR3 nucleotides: TGCAGTGCTAGAGAGATCCTAGCGGGGGGTTCCTACGAGCAGTACTTC. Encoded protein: CSAREILAGGSYEQYF.

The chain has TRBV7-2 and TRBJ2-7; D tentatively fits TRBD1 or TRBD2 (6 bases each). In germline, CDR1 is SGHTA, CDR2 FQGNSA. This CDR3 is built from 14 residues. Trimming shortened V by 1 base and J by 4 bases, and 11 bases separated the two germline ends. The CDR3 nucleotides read TGTGCCAGCAGCTTAGAGAAGGGGGGTTACGAGCAGTACGTC. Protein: CASSLEKGGYEQYV.

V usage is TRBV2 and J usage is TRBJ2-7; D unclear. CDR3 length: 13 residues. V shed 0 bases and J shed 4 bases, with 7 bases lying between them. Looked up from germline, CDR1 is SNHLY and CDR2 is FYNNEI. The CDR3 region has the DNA TGTGCCAGCAGTGAAGCGCCATCATACGAGCAGTACTTC. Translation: CASSEAPSYEQYF.

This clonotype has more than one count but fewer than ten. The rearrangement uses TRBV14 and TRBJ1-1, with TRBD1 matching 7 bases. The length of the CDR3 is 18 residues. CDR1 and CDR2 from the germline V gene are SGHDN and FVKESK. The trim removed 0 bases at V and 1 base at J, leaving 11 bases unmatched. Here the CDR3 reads CASSQDRTGLFRNTEAFF. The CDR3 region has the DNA TGTGCCAGCAGCCAAGATAGGACAGGCCTATTTCGGAACACTGAAGCTTTCTTT.

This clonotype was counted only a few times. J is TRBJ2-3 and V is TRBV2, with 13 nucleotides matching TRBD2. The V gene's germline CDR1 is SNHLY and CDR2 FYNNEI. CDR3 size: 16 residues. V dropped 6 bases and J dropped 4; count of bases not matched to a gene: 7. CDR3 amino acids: CASRGTSGAAADTQYF. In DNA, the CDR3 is TGTGCCAGCAGGGGGACTAGCGGGGCAGCGGCAGATACGCAGTATTTT.

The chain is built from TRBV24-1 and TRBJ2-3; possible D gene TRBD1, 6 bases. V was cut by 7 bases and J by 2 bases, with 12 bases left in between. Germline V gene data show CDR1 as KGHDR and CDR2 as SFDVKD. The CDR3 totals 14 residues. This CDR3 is CATSVTGFTDTQYF. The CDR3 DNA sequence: TGTGCCACCAGCGTAACAGGGTTCACAGATACGCAGTATTTT.

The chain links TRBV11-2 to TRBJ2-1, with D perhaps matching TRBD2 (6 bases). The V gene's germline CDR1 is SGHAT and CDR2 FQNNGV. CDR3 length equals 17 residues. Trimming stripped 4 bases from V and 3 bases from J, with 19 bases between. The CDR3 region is CASSSFRDSGSYNEQFF. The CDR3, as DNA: TGTGCCAGCAGCTCCTTCCGGGACTCCGGCAGCTACAATGAGCAGTTCTTC.

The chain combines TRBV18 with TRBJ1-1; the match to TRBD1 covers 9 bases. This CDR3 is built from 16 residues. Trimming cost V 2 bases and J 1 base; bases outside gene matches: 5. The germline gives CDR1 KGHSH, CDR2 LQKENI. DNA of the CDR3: TGTGCCAGCTCACCAACAACAGGGGGCGAGAACACTGAAGCTTTCTTT. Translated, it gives CASSPTTGGENTEAFF.

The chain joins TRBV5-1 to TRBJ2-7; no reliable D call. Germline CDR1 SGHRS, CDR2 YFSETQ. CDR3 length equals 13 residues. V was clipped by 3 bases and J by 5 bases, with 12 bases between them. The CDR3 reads CASSSGTGNEQYF. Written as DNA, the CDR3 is TGCGCCAGCAGCTCCGGAACTGGGAACGAGCAGTACTTC.

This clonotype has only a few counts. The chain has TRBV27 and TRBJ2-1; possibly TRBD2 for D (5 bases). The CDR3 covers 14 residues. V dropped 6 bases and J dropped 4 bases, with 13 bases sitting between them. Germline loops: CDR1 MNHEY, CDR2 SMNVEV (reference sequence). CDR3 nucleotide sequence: TGTGCCAGCAGGTTCCCGGGGTCTTACAATGAGCAGTTCTTC. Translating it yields CASRFPGSYNEQFF.